A single sample is the source of the 30 T cell receptor beta chains below, sequenced in a study of T cell clonotyping in hematopoietic cell transplantation. Time point: recipient sample about 28 days before transplant, after cytoreduction. TCRdb keeps only in-frame clones here, not all; method: immunoSEQ multiplex PCR. The sample holds around 21,000 clones; roughly nine tenths are singletons and the top ten take 3.7%. The specimen was peripheral blood mononuclear cells, collected before stem cell transplant. The receptor source for this set is a man aged 18 to 30 with biphenotypic leukemia. Some clones in this sample may be carry-over from other donors' samples.

The CDR3 DNA follows: TGCAGCGGGGGCGGGAATAGGTACGAGCAGTACTTC. Residues: CSGGGNRYEQYF. This chain uses TRBV29-1 with TRBJ2-7; D might be TRBD2 (6 bases). Germline CDR1 SQVTM, CDR2 ANQGSEA. This CDR3 is 12 amino acids long. V lost 7 bases, J lost 4 bases, and 14 bases lay in between.

V usage is TRBV4-3 and J usage is TRBJ2-3; TRBD2 matches at 7 bases. Germline CDR1 is LGHNA and CDR2 is YSLEER. V shed 1 base and J 5 bases; nucleotides not matched to a gene: 12. The CDR3 sequence is 17 residues long. The CDR3 bases are TGCGCCAGCAGCCAAGGTCTAGCGGAGACAGTTGGAGATACGCAGTATTTT. This translates into CASSQGLAETVGDTQYF.

V is TRBV4-1 and J is TRBJ2-5; 12 bases align to TRBD2. This CDR3 comprises 17 residues. Germline V lookup: CDR1 MGHRA, CDR2 YSYEKL. After removal of 4 bases from V and 5 bases from J, the junction contained 11 bases not matched to a gene. The CDR3 region is CASSPGMTSGRGETQYF. CDR3 nucleotide sequence: TGCGCCAGCAGCCCGGGGATGACTAGCGGGAGAGGGGAGACCCAGTACTTC.

The V call is TRBV7-2, the J call TRBJ2-3, with 8 bases that match TRBD2. V trimming: 5 bases; J trimming: 4 bases; junction bases outside the gene matches: 5. This CDR3 is built from 14 residues. Germline CDR1 is SGHTA and CDR2 is FQGNSA. The CDR3 nucleotides read TGTGCCAGCAGCCTCGGACTAGCAGCAGATACGCAGTATTTT. Its protein product is CASSLGLAADTQYF.

The chain recombines TRBV6-5 with TRBJ2-2; maybe TRBD1 (5 bases). The CDR3 contains 16 residues. Germline CDR1 and CDR2: MNHEY and SVGAGI. V lost 2 bases and J 1 base, leaving 11 bases between the germline ends. Here the CDR3 reads CASSYPLGLNTGELFF. As DNA, the CDR3 is TGTGCCAGCAGTTACCCTCTGGGGCTGAACACCGGGGAGCTGTTTTTT.

J is TRBJ1-1 and V is TRBV11-3; unclear D gene. CDR1 SGHNT and CDR2 YENEEA come from the germline V gene. This CDR3 is built from 14 residues. Trimming removed 1 base at V and 4 bases at J, with 10 bases between. The CDR3 nucleotides are TGTGCCAGCAGCTTAGGTGGGGTTTCCACTGAAGCTTTCTTT. Its protein is CASSLGGVSTEAFF.

The rearrangement joins TRBV30 to TRBJ2-7; tentative D call: TRBD2 (6 bases). In germline, CDR1 is GTSNPN, CDR2 SVGIG (reference sequence). This CDR3 has 13 amino acids. The germline V and J ends were trimmed by 5 bases and 0 bases, with 11 bases remaining between them. In nucleotides, the CDR3 is TGTGCCTGGTCCGTAGCGGCCTCCTACGAGCAGTACTTC. Its protein product is CAWSVAASYEQYF.

This clone was seen just once. This chain joins TRBV5-5 and TRBJ1-1; D possibly corresponds to TRBD1 (5 bases). V was shortened by 4 bases and J by 2 bases, with 12 bases between the two germline ends. CDR3 length equals 14 residues. CDR1 and CDR2 (germline): SGHKS, YYEKEE (reference sequence). CDR3 nucleotides: TGTGCCAGCAGCCCAACGGGGGATAACACTGAAGCTTTCTTT. Translated, it gives CASSPTGDNTEAFF.

V usage is TRBV5-4 and J usage is TRBJ2-3; 8 nucleotides align to TRBD1. The CDR3 totals 14 residues. Germline CDR1 reads SGHNT; CDR2 reads YYREEE (reference sequence). Trimming took 4 bases from V and 3 from J; bases not matched to a gene: 4. CDR3 coding DNA: TGTGCCAGCAGCATCTGGACAGGGACAGATACGCAGTATTTT. It is translated as CASSIWTGTDTQYF.

The genes are TRBV6-1 and TRBJ2-7; tentatively, D is TRBD2 (7 bases). CDR3 length: 14 amino acids. V lost 7 bases and J lost 2, with 15 bases in between. Looked up from germline, CDR1 is MNHNS and CDR2 is SASEGT. The CDR3, as DNA: TGTGCCAGCACCCAGAGGGGGGGCCCCTACGAGCAGTACTTC. Its translation: CASTQRGGPYEQYF.

The chain uses TRBV5-4 and TRBJ1-1; 8 nucleotides agree with TRBD1. With V trimmed by 3 bases and J by 0 bases, 7 bases remained unmatched. The CDR3 extends over 16 amino acids. CDR1 SGHNT and CDR2 YYREEE come from the germline V gene (reference sequence). DNA for the CDR3: TGTGCCAGCAGCTCCCCATTGGGACAGGTGAACACTGAAGCTTTCTTT. This translates into CASSSPLGQVNTEAFF. Looking up the rest from reference TRBV5-4 and TRBJ1-1 gives the full variable domain: ETGVTQSPTHLIKTRGQQVTLRCSSQSGHNTVSWYQQALGQGPQFIFQYYREEENGRGNFPPRFSGLQFPNYSSELNVNALELDDSALYLCASSSPLGQVNTEAFFGQGTRLTVV.

This chain connects TRBV7-3 to TRBJ2-1; TRBD2 aligns across 10 bases. With V trimmed by 5 bases and J by 6 bases, 10 bases remained unmatched. The CDR3 loop spans 16 amino acids. CDR1 is SGHTA, CDR2 FQGTGA, per germline. CDR3 in amino acids: CASSPSSSGRGNEQFF. The DNA of the CDR3 is TGTGCCAGCAGCCCATCGTCTAGCGGGAGAGGCAATGAGCAGTTCTTC.

The V gene is TRBV5-1, the J gene TRBJ1-2; D possibly corresponds to TRBD1 (6 bases). Per germline, CDR1 SGHRS and CDR2 YFSETQ. V lost 4 bases and J 8 bases, leaving 24 bases between the germline ends. The CDR3 length is 16 residues. CDR3 residues: CASSLVQEGGTGGYTF. Written as DNA, the CDR3 is TGCGCCAGCAGCCTCGTCCAGGAAGGGGGGACTGGGGGCTACACCTTC.

J is TRBJ1-5 and V is TRBV5-6, with D unclear. V lost 4 bases and J lost 1, with 9 bases in between. This CDR3 is built from 14 residues. Germline V gene lookup returns CDR1 SGHDT and CDR2 YYEEEE. CDR3 region: CASSQEGSNQPQHF. The CDR3 DNA follows: TGTGCCAGCAGCCAGGAAGGCAGCAATCAGCCCCAGCATTTT.

The chain recombines TRBV7-3 with TRBJ1-1, with D maybe TRBD1 (6 bases). The V end was cut by 3 bases, the J end by 1 base, with 12 bases between. The CDR3 length is 15 residues. CDR1 and CDR2 (germline): SGHTA, FQGTGA. Here the CDR3 reads CASSLGADPNTEAFF. CDR3 DNA sequence: TGTGCCAGCAGCTTGGGGGCAGATCCGAACACTGAAGCTTTCTTT.

This clone was picked up one time. The chain uses TRBV30 and TRBJ1-2; 11 bases are a match to TRBD1. This CDR3 region has 17 residues. V was pared by 1 base and J by 6 bases, with 13 bases of the junction left unmatched. CDR1 is GTSNPN and CDR2 is SVGIG in the germline V gene (reference sequence). The CDR3 protein is CAWSDSGTGGILDGYTF. The CDR3 DNA sequence: TGTGCCTGGAGTGACTCCGGGACAGGGGGGATATTAGATGGCTACACCTTC.

The chain uses TRBV6-6 and TRBJ1-5; D uncertain. The germline V gene has CDR1 MNHNY and CDR2 SVGAGI (reference sequence). Trimming took 4 bases from V and 4 from J, leaving 14 bases between them. CDR3 length: 15 amino acids. This chain's CDR3 is CASSSPGGVNQPQHF. CDR3 bases: TGTGCCAGCAGTTCCCCGGGCGGCGTTAATCAGCCCCAGCATTTT.

The chain is built from TRBV11-2 and TRBJ1-1; D is undetermined. CDR1 is SGHAT and CDR2 is FQNNGV in the germline V gene. Trimming left V 2 bases short and J 0 bases short, with 10 bases between. This CDR3 has 15 amino acids. This CDR3 is CASSLLLSVNTEAFF. CDR3 nucleotide sequence: TGTGCCAGCAGCTTATTGCTTTCGGTGAACACTGAAGCTTTCTTT.

The chain recombines TRBV11-3 with TRBJ1-2, with 12 bases matching TRBD1. Germline-derived CDR1 and CDR2 are SGHNT and YENEEA. The CDR3 loop spans 15 amino acids. J gave up 4 bases and V 3 bases, and 3 bases lay outside the gene matches. For the CDR3, the DNA is TGTGCCAGCAGCTTGGGACAGGGGGCATCCTATGGCTACACCTTC. It is translated as CASSLGQGASYGYTF.

The chain uses TRBV20-1 and TRBJ2-7; D gene ambiguous. CDR1 is DFQATT, CDR2 SNEGSKA, per germline (reference sequence). V was clipped by 4 bases and J by 5 bases, with 9 bases between them. This CDR3 has 11 amino acids. CDR3 sequence (DNA): TGCAGTGCTACGAGTCGGGACGAGCAGTACTTC. Amino acids: CSATSRDEQYF.

The J gene is TRBJ2-7, the V gene TRBV4-1; D call uncertain. V lost 0 bases and J lost 6, with 12 bases in between. Looked up from germline, CDR1 is MGHRA and CDR2 is YSYEKL. This CDR3 spans 14 amino acids. For the CDR3, the DNA is TGCGCCAGCAGCCAAGATGGCCACCCCGGCGAGCAGTACTTC. Encoded protein: CASSQDGHPGEQYF.

V usage is TRBV25-1 and J usage is TRBJ2-7, with 8 nucleotides matching TRBD1. The CDR3 runs 16 residues. The trim removed 4 bases at V and 2 bases at J, leaving 10 bases unmatched. CDR1 and CDR2 from the germline V gene are MGHDK and SYGVNS. The CDR3 region is CASSGLSDRVAYEQYF. CDR3 DNA: TGTGCCAGCAGTGGCCTTTCGGACAGGGTGGCCTACGAGCAGTACTTC.

The rearrangement joins TRBV5-1 to TRBJ2-7, with D perhaps TRBD2 (5 bases). The V and J ends lost 4 bases and 6 bases respectively, with 11 bases between them. This CDR3 contains 12 residues. In germline, CDR1 is SGHRS, CDR2 YFSETQ. The CDR3 DNA follows: TGCGCCAGCAGCCGGTCCGGAGGCGAGCAGTACTTC. Its translation: CASSRSGGEQYF. The entire variable domain, with the rest obtained from reference TRBV5-1 and TRBJ2-7, is as follows: KAGVTQTPRYLIKTRGQQVTLSCSPISGHRSVSWYQQTPGQGLQFLFEYFSETQRNKGNFPGRFSGRQFSNSRSEMNVSTLELGDSALYLCASSRSGGEQYFGPGTRLTVT.

The V gene is TRBV7-9, the J gene TRBJ1-1, with D tentatively TRBD1 (6 bases). V gave up 5 bases and J gave up 6 bases, with 19 bases separating them. The CDR3 length is 15 residues. Germline lookup yields CDR1 SEHNR and CDR2 FQNEAQ (reference sequence). The CDR3 is CASSIGTSPAPEAFF. CDR3 nucleotides: TGTGCCAGCAGCATCGGGACATCCCCGGCCCCTGAAGCTTTCTTT.

The chain has TRBV19 and TRBJ1-2, with a tentative D call TRBD1 (6 bases). CDR1 is LNHDA and CDR2 is SQIVND in the germline V gene (reference sequence). The length of the CDR3 is 13 residues. V was shortened by 9 bases and J by 5 bases, with 16 bases between the two germline ends. CDR3 sequence: CASSAYREYGYTF. CDR3 DNA sequence: TGTGCCAGCTCAGCATACAGGGAATATGGCTACACCTTC.

The chain couples TRBV15 to TRBJ2-6; the D gene is possibly TRBD1 (5 bases). Trimming cost V 5 bases and J 5 bases, with 22 bases left between them. The CDR3 length is 18 residues. CDR1 and CDR2 (germline): LNHNV, YYDKDF (reference sequence). The CDR3 region is CATSSVKGGQSRANVLTF. The CDR3 DNA follows: TGTGCCACCAGCTCGGTAAAAGGTGGACAAAGTCGGGCCAACGTCCTGACTTTC.

This sequence joins TRBV11-2 and TRBJ2-7, with D perhaps TRBD2 (5 bases). CDR3 size: 14 residues. V shed 3 bases and J shed 3 bases, with 12 bases lying between them. Germline V gene data show CDR1 as SGHAT and CDR2 as FQNNGV. Here the CDR3 reads CASSFAATSYEQYF. In DNA, the CDR3 is TGTGCCAGCAGCTTCGCTGCTACTAGCTACGAGCAGTACTTC.

This clone turned up a few times. The V gene is TRBV19, the J gene TRBJ2-7; D is possibly TRBD1 (5 bases). V lost 1 base, J lost 0 bases, and 19 bases lay in between. Germline CDR1 and CDR2: LNHDA and SQIVND (reference sequence). This CDR3 has 18 residues. The CDR3 sequence is CASSIARKRGPDSYEQYF. CDR3 in DNA: TGTGCCAGTAGTATAGCCAGAAAAAGGGGTCCAGACTCCTACGAGCAGTACTTC.

The chain combines TRBV5-1 with TRBJ2-2; the match to TRBD1 covers 8 bases. This CDR3 has 16 residues. Germline loops: CDR1 SGHRS, CDR2 YFSETQ. Germline trimming cut 4 bases from V and 1 base from J; bases unmatched to any gene: 6. The CDR3 coding sequence is TGCGCCAGCAGCGGAGACAGGGGTGGGAACACCGGGGAGCTGTTTTTT. Its translation: CASSGDRGGNTGELFF.

In its sample, this clone was seen a few times. The genes are TRBV6-5 and TRBJ2-6; TRBD1 agrees at 7 bases. This CDR3 comprises 15 residues. After removal of 6 bases from V and 2 bases from J, the junction contained 4 bases not matched to a gene. Germline V CDR1 and CDR2: MNHEY, SVGAGI. The CDR3 coding sequence is TGTGCCAGCAGCTCACAGGGGACTGGGGCCAACGTCCTGACTTTC. This encodes CASSSQGTGANVLTF.